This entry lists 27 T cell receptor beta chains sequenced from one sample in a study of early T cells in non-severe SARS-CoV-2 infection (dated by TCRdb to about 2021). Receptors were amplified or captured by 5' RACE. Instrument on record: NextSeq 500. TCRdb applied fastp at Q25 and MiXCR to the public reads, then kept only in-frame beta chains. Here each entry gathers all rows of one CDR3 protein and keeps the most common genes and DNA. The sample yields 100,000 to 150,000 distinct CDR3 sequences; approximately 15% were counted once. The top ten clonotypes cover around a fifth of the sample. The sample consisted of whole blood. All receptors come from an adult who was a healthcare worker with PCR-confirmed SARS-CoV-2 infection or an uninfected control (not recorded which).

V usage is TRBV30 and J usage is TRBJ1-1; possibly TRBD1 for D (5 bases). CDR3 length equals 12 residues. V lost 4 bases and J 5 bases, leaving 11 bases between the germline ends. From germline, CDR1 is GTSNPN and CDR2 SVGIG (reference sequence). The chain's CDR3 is CAWNGGTTEAFF. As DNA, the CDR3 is TGTGCCTGGAACGGGGGAACGACTGAAGCTTTCTTT.

CDR3 in amino acids: CASSLLSVLTETQYF. Written as DNA, the CDR3 is TGTGCCAGCAGCTTGCTTTCCGTCTTGACGGAGACCCAGTACTTC. This chain uses TRBV5-8 with TRBJ2-5; D is unclear. The CDR3 has 15 amino acids. V lost 1 base and J lost 5, with 15 bases in between. The germline gives CDR1 SGHTS, CDR2 YDEGEE.

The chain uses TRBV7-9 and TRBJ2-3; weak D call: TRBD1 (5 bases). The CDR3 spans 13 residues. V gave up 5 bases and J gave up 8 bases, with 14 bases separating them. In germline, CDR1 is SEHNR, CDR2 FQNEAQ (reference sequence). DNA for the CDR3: TGTGCCAGCAGCCCCGTACAGGTTTTTACGCAGTATTTT. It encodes CASSPVQVFTQYF.

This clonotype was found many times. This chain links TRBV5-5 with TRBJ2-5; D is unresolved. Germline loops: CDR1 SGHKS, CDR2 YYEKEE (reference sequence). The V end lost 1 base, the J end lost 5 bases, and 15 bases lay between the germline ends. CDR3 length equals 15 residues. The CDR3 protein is CASSLSPVDAETQYF. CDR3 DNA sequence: TGTGCCAGCAGCTTGTCCCCCGTCGATGCGGAGACCCAGTACTTC.

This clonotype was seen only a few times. The CDR3 sequence is CASSPWADHTEAFF. The CDR3 DNA reads TGTGCCAGCTCACCATGGGCGGACCACACTGAAGCTTTCTTT. V usage is TRBV18 and J usage is TRBJ1-1, with no clear D. The CDR3 runs 14 residues. V was trimmed by 2 bases and J by 3 bases, leaving 10 bases between them. CDR1 and CDR2 from the germline V gene are KGHSH and LQKENI.

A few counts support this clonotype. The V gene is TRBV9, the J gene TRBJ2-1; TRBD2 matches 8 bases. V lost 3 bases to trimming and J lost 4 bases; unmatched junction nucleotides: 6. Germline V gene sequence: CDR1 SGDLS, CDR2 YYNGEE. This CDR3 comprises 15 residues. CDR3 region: CASSAAGGVYNEQFF. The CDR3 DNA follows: TGTGCCAGCAGCGCTGCCGGGGGGGTTTACAATGAGCAGTTCTTC.

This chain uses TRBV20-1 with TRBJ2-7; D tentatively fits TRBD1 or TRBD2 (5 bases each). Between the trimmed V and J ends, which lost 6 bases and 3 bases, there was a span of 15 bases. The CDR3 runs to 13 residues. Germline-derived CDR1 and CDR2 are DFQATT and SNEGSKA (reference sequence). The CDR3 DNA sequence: TGCAGTGCCCTGAACCCTGGGGGCTACGAGCAGTACTTC. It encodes CSALNPGGYEQYF.

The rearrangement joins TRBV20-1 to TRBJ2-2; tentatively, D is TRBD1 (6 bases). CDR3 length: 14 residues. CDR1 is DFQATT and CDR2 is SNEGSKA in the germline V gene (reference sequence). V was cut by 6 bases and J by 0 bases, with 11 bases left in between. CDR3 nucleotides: TGCAGTGCCACGGACAGTCCGAACACCGGGGAGCTGTTTTTT. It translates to CSATDSPNTGELFF.

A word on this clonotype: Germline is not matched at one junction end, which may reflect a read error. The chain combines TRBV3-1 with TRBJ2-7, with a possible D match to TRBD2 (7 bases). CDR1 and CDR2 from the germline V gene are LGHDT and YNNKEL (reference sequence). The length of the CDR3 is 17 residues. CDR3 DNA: TGTACCAGCAGCCAAGGAGGCGGGGGCCCTAGCTCCTACGAGCAGTACTTC. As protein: CTSSQGGGGPSSYEQYF.

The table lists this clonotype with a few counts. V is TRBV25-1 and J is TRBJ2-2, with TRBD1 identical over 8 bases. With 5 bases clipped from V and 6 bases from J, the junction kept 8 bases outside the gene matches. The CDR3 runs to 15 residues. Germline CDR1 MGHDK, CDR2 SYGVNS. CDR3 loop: CASSQTGVESGELFF. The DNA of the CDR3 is TGTGCCAGCAGTCAGACAGGGGTCGAGTCCGGGGAGCTGTTTTTT.

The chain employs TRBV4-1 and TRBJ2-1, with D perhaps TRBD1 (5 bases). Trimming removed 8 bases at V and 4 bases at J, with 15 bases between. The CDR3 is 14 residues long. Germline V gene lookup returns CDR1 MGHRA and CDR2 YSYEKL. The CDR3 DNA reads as TGCGCCAGCGCATCAGGCAGGGCATACAATGAGCAGTTCTTC. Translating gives CASASGRAYNEQFF.

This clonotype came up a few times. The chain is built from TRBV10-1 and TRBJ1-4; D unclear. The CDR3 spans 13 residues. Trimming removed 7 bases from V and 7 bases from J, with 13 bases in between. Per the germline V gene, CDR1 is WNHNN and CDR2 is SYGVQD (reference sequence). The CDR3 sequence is CASTAGPGEKLFF. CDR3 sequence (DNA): TGCGCCAGCACGGCCGGGCCGGGTGAAAAACTGTTTTTT.

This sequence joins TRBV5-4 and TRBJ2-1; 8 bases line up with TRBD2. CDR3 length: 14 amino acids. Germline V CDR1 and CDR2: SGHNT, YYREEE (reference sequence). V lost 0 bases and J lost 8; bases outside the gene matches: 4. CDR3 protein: CASSLAPREDEQFF. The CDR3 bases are TGTGCCAGCAGCTTGGCCCCGCGGGAGGATGAGCAGTTCTTC.

DNA of the CDR3: TGCAGCGTCGCGGAGCGGGGGTGGAGAGGAGATACGCAGTATTTT. This sequence encodes CSVAERGWRGDTQYF. The rearrangement uses TRBV29-1 and TRBJ2-3, with TRBD2 matching 8 bases. V trimming: 6 bases; J trimming: 5 bases; junction bases outside the gene matches: 13. Per germline, CDR1 SQVTM and CDR2 ANQGSEA. This CDR3 comprises 15 residues.

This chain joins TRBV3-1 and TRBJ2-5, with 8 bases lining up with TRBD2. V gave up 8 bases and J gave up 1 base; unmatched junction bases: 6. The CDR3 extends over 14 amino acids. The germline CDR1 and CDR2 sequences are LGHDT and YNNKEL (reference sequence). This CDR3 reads CASGIAGLQETQYF. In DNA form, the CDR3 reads TGTGCCAGCGGTATAGCGGGACTCCAAGAGACCCAGTACTTC.

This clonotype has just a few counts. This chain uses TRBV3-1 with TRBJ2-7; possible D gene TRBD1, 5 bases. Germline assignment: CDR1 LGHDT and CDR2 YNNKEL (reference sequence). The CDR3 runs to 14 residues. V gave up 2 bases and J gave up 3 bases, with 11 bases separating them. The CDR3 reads CASSQFRDSYEQYF. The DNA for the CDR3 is TGTGCCAGCAGCCAATTTCGAGACAGCTACGAGCAGTACTTC.

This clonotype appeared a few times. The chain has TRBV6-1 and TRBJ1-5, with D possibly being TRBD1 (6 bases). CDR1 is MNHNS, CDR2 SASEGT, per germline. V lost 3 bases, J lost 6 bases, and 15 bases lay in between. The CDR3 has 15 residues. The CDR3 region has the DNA TGTGCCAGCAGTGAGTACAGGGCTTCTGGTCAGCCCCAGCATTTT. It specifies CASSEYRASGQPQHF.

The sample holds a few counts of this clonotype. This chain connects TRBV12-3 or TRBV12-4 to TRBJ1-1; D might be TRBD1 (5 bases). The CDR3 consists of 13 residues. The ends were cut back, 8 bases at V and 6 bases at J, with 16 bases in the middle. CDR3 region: CASALGWGPEAFF. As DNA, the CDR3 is TGTGCCAGCGCCCTGGGGTGGGGCCCTGAAGCTTTCTTT.

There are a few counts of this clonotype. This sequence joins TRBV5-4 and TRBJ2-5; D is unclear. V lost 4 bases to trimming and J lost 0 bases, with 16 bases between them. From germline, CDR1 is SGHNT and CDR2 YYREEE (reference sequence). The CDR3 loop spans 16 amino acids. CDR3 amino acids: CASSREARRNQETQYF. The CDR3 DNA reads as TGTGCCAGCAGCCGAGAAGCCCGACGTAACCAAGAGACCCAGTACTTC.

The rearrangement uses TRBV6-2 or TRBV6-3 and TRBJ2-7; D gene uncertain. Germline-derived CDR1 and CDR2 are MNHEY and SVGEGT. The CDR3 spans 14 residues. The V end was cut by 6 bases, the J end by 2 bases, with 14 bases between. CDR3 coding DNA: TGTGCCAGCAGAACCTTTGTTTTCGCCTACGAGCAGTACTTC. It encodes CASRTFVFAYEQYF.

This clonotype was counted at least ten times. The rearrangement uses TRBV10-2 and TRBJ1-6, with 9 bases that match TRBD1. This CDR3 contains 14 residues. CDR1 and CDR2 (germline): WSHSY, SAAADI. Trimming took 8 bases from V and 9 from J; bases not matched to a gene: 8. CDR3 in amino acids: CASAGDRGSSPLHF. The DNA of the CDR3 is TGCGCCAGCGCGGGTGACAGGGGGAGTTCACCCCTCCACTTT.

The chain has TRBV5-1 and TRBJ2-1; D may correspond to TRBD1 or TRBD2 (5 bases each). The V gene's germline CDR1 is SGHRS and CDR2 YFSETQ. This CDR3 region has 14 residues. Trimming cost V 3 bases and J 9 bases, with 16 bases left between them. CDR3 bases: TGCGCCAGCAGCTCCCCTTCGGGTGGGGGTGAGCAGTTCTTC. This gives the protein CASSSPSGGGEQFF. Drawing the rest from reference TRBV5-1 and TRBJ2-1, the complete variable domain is KAGVTQTPRYLIKTRGQQVTLSCSPISGHRSVSWYQQTPGQGLQFLFEYFSETQRNKGNFPGRFSGRQFSNSRSEMNVSTLELGDSALYLCASSSPSGGGEQFFGPGTRLTVL.

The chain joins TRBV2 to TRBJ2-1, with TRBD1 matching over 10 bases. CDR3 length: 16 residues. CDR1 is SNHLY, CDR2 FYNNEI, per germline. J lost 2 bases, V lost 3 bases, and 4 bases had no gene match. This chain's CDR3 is CASSDPDRGPYNEQFF. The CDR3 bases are TGTGCCAGCAGTGACCCCGACAGGGGGCCCTACAATGAGCAGTTCTTC.

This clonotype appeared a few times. As DNA, the CDR3 is TGCGCCAGCAGCCAAGCCGGAGGGGGCTGGAGCAATCAGCCCCAGCATTTT. Protein sequence: CASSQAGGGWSNQPQHF. V is TRBV4-1 and J is TRBJ1-5; 7 nucleotides line up with TRBD1. V lost 1 base and J lost 1; bases outside the gene matches: 7. The CDR3 runs 17 residues. The germline V gene has CDR1 MGHRA and CDR2 YSYEKL.

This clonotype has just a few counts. The CDR3 DNA sequence: TGTGCCAGCAGTTGGGGACAGGGGATCGTAGAGACTGAAGCTTTCTTT. Encoded protein: CASSWGQGIVETEAFF. This chain links TRBV12-3 or TRBV12-4 with TRBJ1-1, with TRBD1 matching 10 bases. The V segment lost 4 bases and the J segment 5 bases; nucleotides outside the gene matches: 10. This CDR3 has 16 residues.

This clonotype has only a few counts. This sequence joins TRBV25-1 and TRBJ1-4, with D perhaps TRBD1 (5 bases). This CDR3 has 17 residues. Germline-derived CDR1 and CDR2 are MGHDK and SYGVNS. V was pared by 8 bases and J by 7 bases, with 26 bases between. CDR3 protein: CASAGGTQSSRPEKLFF. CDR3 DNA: TGTGCCAGCGCTGGTGGGACTCAAAGTTCTCGTCCTGAAAAACTGTTTTTT.

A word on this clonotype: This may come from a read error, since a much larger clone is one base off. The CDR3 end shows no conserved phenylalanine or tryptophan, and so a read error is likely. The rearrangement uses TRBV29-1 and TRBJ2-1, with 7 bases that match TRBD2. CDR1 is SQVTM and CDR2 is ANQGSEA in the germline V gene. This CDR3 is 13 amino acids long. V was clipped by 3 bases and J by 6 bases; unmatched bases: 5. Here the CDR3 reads CSVDREGGNEQFS. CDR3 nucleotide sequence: TGCAGCGTTGACAGGGAGGGAGGCAATGAGCAGTTCTCC.